Listed below are T cell receptor beta chains from one sample, sequenced in a study of OX40 agonist ivuxolimab in advanced cancers. Some clones are missing from TCRdb's copy, which holds only in-frame ones; the method was immunoSEQ multiplex PCR. Of around 11,000 clones listed, 65% to 80% are singletons. The specimen was CD4+ or CD8+ T cells sorted from blood, collected in a trial of the OX40 agonist ivuxolimab. The receptors stem from an adult with an advanced solid tumor such as melanoma, head and neck, liver or kidney cancer. Each CDR3 is given with its conserved first and last residue. Fields, in order: CDR3 protein, CDR3 DNA, CDR3 length, V gene, D gene, J gene, clone size. The D gene is left open where the match is weak. Size values are once, few and many counts, or a class for expanded clones, and some rows have none.

CDR3: CASNSRTSGGKNTGELFF
DNA: TGTGCCAGCAACTCCCGGACTAGCGGGGGGAAAAACACCGGGGAGCTGTTTTTT
length: 18
V: TRBV9
D: TRBD2
J: TRBJ2-2
size: .

CDR3: CASSLVAGRDTGELFF
DNA: TGTGCCAGCAGCTTAGTGGCAGGGAGGGACACCGGGGAGCTGTTTTTT
length: 16
V: TRBV7-8
D: TRBD2
J: TRBJ2-2
size: .

CDR3: CASSQGLAGRSYEQYF
DNA: TGCGCCAGCAGCCAGGGACTAGCGGGAAGGTCCTACGAGCAGTACTTC
length: 16
V: TRBV4-1
D: TRBD2
J: TRBJ2-7
size: .

CDR3: CASSFQMTRDRDEQFF
DNA: TGTGCCAGCAGCTTTCAGATGACTAGGGATCGGGATGAGCAGTTCTTC
length: 16
V: TRBV11-2
D: .
J: TRBJ2-1
size: .

CDR3: CASSVQGNTEAFF
DNA: TGTGCCAGCAGCGTACAGGGGAACACTGAAGCTTTCTTT
length: 13
V: TRBV9
D: .
J: TRBJ1-1
size: few

CDR3: CAWGQGAYEQYF
DNA: TGTGCCTGGGGCCAGGGGGCCTACGAGCAGTACTTC
length: 12
V: TRBV30
D: TRBD1
J: TRBJ2-7
size: .

CDR3: CASWGAGDYEQYF
DNA: TGTGCCAGTTGGGGAGCGGGGGACTACGAGCAGTACTTC
length: 13
V: TRBV2
D: TRBD2
J: TRBJ2-7
size: few

CDR3: CASSHTSGGTYNEQFF
DNA: TGCGCCAGCAGCCATACTAGCGGGGGTACCTACAATGAGCAGTTCTTC
length: 16
V: TRBV5-1
D: TRBD2
J: TRBJ2-1
size: .

CDR3: CASSLEPGGNTEAFF
DNA: TGCGCCAGCAGCTTGGAACCAGGGGGGAACACTGAAGCTTTCTTT
length: 15
V: TRBV5-1
D: TRBD1
J: TRBJ1-1
size: .

CDR3: CASSALGEETQYF
DNA: TGTGCCAGCAGCGCGCTAGGGGAAGAGACCCAGTACTTC
length: 13
V: TRBV13
D: .
J: TRBJ2-5
size: .

CDR3: CASSGQGGEQFF
DNA: TGTGCCAGTAGCGGACAGGGGGGTGAGCAGTTCTTC
length: 12
V: TRBV2
D: TRBD1
J: TRBJ2-1
size: few

CDR3: CASSESYGYTF
DNA: TGTGCCAGCAGTGAGAGCTATGGCTACACCTTC
length: 11
V: TRBV11-2
D: .
J: TRBJ1-2
size: .

CDR3: CASSPEQGFGMSTEAFF
DNA: TGTGCCAGTAGTCCCGAACAGGGGTTTGGAATGAGTACTGAAGCTTTCTTT
length: 17
V: TRBV19
D: TRBD1
J: TRBJ1-1
size: .

CDR3: CAIASGSSNNEQFF
DNA: TGTGCCATCGCAAGCGGGAGCTCCAACAATGAGCAGTTCTTC
length: 14
V: TRBV10-3
D: TRBD2
J: TRBJ2-1
size: .

CDR3: CASSAGLAVYEQYF
DNA: TGTGCCAGCAGCGCGGGACTAGCGGTCTACGAGCAGTACTTC
length: 14
V: TRBV9
D: TRBD2
J: TRBJ2-7
size: few

CDR3: CASSLWPLGGEQFF
DNA: TGTGCCAGCAGCTTGTGGCCCCTGGGGGGTGAGCAGTTCTTC
length: 14
V: TRBV5-4
D: .
J: TRBJ2-1
size: .

CDR3: CASSFLGRYTGELFF
DNA: TGTGCCAGCAGCTTCCTAGGTCGTTACACCGGGGAGCTGTTTTTT
length: 15
V: TRBV13
D: .
J: TRBJ2-2
size: few

CDR3: CASSHGPGAGTEAFF
DNA: TGTGCCAGCAGCCACGGACCGGGAGCGGGCACTGAAGCTTTCTTT
length: 15
V: TRBV7-9
D: .
J: TRBJ1-1
size: .

CDR3: CASSVAPGSQETQYF
DNA: TGTGCCAGCAGCGTAGCTCCCGGGTCCCAAGAGACCCAGTACTTC
length: 15
V: TRBV9
D: .
J: TRBJ2-5
size: large

CDR3: CASSQEGSGSAYEQYF
DNA: TGTGCCAGCAGCCAAGAGGGTAGCGGGAGTGCCTACGAGCAGTACTTC
length: 16
V: TRBV4-2
D: TRBD2
J: TRBJ2-7
size: .

CDR3: CASSLKGGLAGGGDTQYF
DNA: TGTGCCAGCAGCCTAAAGGGGGGACTAGCGGGTGGAGGTGATACGCAGTATTTT
length: 18
V: TRBV7-8
D: TRBD2
J: TRBJ2-3
size: .